This is a list of T cell receptor beta chains from one sample in a study of T cell changes during pregnancy in multiple sclerosis. The repertoire was sequenced with immunoSEQ multiplex PCR; TCRdb's copy has only in-frame clones and lacks some. The profile covers 40,000 to 50,000 clones, with about 90% appearing a single time and roughly 10% taken by the ten largest. Sequences were derived from CD8+ T cells from peripheral blood mononuclear cells, sampled after pregnancy. The receptors were gathered from a female donor with multiple sclerosis, enrolled in a pregnancy study. Both conserved end residues are part of each CDR3. A D gene is named only where the DNA matches it firmly. The size of a clone is reported for some rows only, either as once, few or many, or as a class for expanded clones.

. TRBJ2-3 TRBV5-1 . CASSAHTGLGSTDTQYF TGCGCCAGCAGCGCGCATACAGGGTTAGGTTCCACAGATACGCAGTATTTT
. TRBJ1-6 TRBV30 once CAWSVNLYSPLHF TGTGCCTGGAGTGTAAATCTTTATTCACCCCTCCACTTT
. TRBJ1-1 TRBV7-9 . CASSPEWVNRDENTEAFF TGTGCCAGCAGCCCGGAGTGGGTAAACAGGGACGAGAACACTGAAGCTTTCTTT
. TRBJ2-7 TRBV9 . CASSVGDTSGYEQYF TGTGCCAGCAGCGTAGGTGACACCTCTGGCTACGAGCAGTACTTC
TRBD1 TRBJ1-2 TRBV29-1 . CSVEWGQGYGYTF TGCAGCGTTGAGTGGGGACAGGGATATGGCTACACCTTC
TRBD2 TRBJ2-5 TRBV4-1 . CASSPLAGLQETQYF TGCGCCAGCAGCCCGTTAGCGGGGTTACAAGAGACCCAGTACTTC
TRBD2 TRBJ2-3 TRBV7-6 . CASSSLAGGWGDTQYF TGTGCCAGCAGCTCGCTAGCGGGGGGTTGGGGAGATACGCAGTATTTT
TRBD1 TRBJ2-3 TRBV5-1 once CASSDGTVTDTQYF TGCGCCAGCAGCGATGGGACAGTCACAGATACGCAGTATTTT
TRBD1 TRBJ1-1 TRBV6-1 . CASSEALTGGSPDTEAFF TGTGCCAGCAGTGAAGCCCTAACAGGGGGGTCTCCTGACACTGAAGCTTTCTTT
. TRBJ2-1 TRBV7-8 . CASSFGSEQFF TGTGCCAGCAGCTTTGGGAGTGAGCAGTTCTTC
TRBD1 TRBJ2-7 TRBV6-4 . CASSPPRDRKNSYEQYF TGTGCCAGCAGTCCCCCAAGGGACAGAAAGAACTCCTACGAGCAGTACTTC
. TRBJ2-1 TRBV2 . CASPSRLAISNEQFF TGTGCCAGCCCCAGCCGGCTAGCGATCTCCAATGAGCAGTTCTTC
. TRBJ1-1 TRBV11-2 few CASRYGNTEAFF TGTGCCAGCCGTTACGGGAACACTGAAGCTTTCTTT
TRBD2 TRBJ2-5 TRBV9 . CASSPFGGAGVKETQYF TGTGCCAGCAGCCCCTTCGGGGGAGCGGGGGTTAAAGAGACCCAGTACTTC
. TRBJ2-1 TRBV27 . CASSLPGGDNEQFF TGTGCCAGCAGTTTGCCGGGGGGCGACAATGAGCAGTTCTTC
TRBD2 TRBJ2-1 TRBV7-2 . CASSSYGTSRDEQFF TGTGCCAGCAGCTCCTACGGGACTAGCCGCGATGAGCAGTTCTTC
. TRBJ2-1 TRBV11-2 . CASSEDNEQFF TGTGCCAGCAGCGAGGACAATGAGCAGTTCTTC
. TRBJ1-1 TRBV29-1 . CSVHRENTEAFF TGCAGCGTCCACAGGGAGAACACTGAAGCTTTCTTT